The entry that follows covers one T cell receptor (beta chain) sequence. The antigen remains undetermined. The data derive from a study of blood T cells in healthy people across ages. On the study more broadly: Template switching caught about one barcoded beta molecule for each two T cells.

Overall study findings and caveats: In long-lived donors, naive CD4+ cell counts and diversity exceeded those of aged donors. Measured against age, TCR beta diversity per million T cells decreased in a roughly linear manner.

With a J-beta primer mix and a sample-barcoded 5' primer, a second PCR ran 7 to 11 cycles. One entry per CDR3 protein results from TCRdb running MiXCR on the 5' RACE reads. The profile covers some 1,500,000 distinct CDR3 sequences, with roughly two fifths appearing a single time and approximately 4.1% taken by the ten largest. The receptor was derived from a woman between 18 and 29 years old in good health. Sequencing was performed on blood.

Here the CDR3 reads CASGTLGDTYEQYF. The CDR3 bases are TGTGCCAGCGGTACCCTCGGGGATACCTACGAGCAGTACTTC. The rearrangement joins TRBV28 to TRBJ2-7, with a weak D call TRBD2 (5 bases). The germline CDR1 and CDR2 sequences are MDHEN and SYDVKM. V gave up 8 bases and J gave up 2 bases, with 16 bases separating them. This CDR3 region has 14 residues.